This TCR beta chain was found in a study of control samples from healthy donors and cancer patients. With 6 bases removed from V and 8 bases from J, the gap between germline ends came to 11 bases. Germline CDR1 MNHEY, CDR2 SVGAGI. The CDR3 is 12 amino acids. This table comes from immunoSEQ multiplex PCR, and its TCRdb copy is limited to in-frame clones, with some not included. The sample holds roughly 95,000 clones, roughly 89% seen once. This TCR was sampled from a human donor in good health. The donor label of this sample is uncertain. The genes are TRBV6-5 and TRBJ2-1; unclear D gene. Sequencing was performed on blood. DNA for the CDR3: TGTGCCAGCAGCGGACCCCGTCATGAGCAGTTCTTC. Its protein is CASSGPRHEQFF.